Detailed here is one TCR beta chain. From the RT-PCR reads, TCRdb called clonotypes with MiXCR, one entry per CDR3 protein. The sample yields about a million distinct CDR3 sequences, about a sixth seen once. This CDR3 has 12 amino acids. Germline CDR1 reads DFQATT; CDR2 reads SNEGSKA (reference sequence). V was pared by 6 bases and J by 4 bases, with 13 bases between. These data originate in a study of patients and donors after allogeneic stem cell transplantation. The rearrangement links TRBV20-1 to TRBJ2-7, with D perhaps matching TRBD2 (6 bases). This sequence originates from a human donor who was either an allogeneic HSCT recipient or a stem cell or donor lymphocyte infusion donor (not recorded which). It is not recorded whose cells these are; they may come from a transplant donor. Sample: blood, either unsorted or a sorted T cell fraction (not recorded which). CDR3 sequence reads: CSAGEEGYEQYF. Here the CDR3 DNA reads TGCAGTGCCGGGGAGGAGGGATACGAGCAGTACTTC.